The source of this T cell receptor (beta chain) is a study of T-cell reconstitution after alpha-beta-depleted transplantation in children. The ends were cut back, 5 bases at V and 3 bases at J, with 8 bases in the middle. This CDR3 contains 13 residues. CDR1 and CDR2 (germline): MNHEY, SVGEGT. This clonotype was picked up a small number of times. A TCRbeta library incorporating unique molecular identifiers was prepared. TCRdb reprocessed the PCR reads via MiXCR and lists one record per CDR3 protein. The sample includes about 690,000 distinct CDR3 sequences, 15% to 20% of them seen just once. Source: PBMCs from the stem cell graft donor, taken from the stem cell graft. The chain joins TRBV6-2 or TRBV6-3 to TRBJ1-5, with D hard to call. The receptor's source is a human donor who donated a stem cell graft to a child with acute myeloid leukemia. The CDR3 region has the DNA TGTGCCAGCAGTCCCGTCGTCAATCAGCCCCAGCATTTT. Protein product: CASSPVVNQPQHF.